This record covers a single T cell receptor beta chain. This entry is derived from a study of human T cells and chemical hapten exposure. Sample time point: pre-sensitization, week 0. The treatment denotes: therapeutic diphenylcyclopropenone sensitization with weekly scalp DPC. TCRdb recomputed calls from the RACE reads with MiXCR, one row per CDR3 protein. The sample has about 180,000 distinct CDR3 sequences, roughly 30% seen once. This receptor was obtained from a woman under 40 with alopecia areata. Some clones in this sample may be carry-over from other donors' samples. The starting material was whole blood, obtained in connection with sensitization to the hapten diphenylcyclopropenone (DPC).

This CDR3 is CSPPVSGANVLTF. The CDR3 DNA sequence: TGCAGTCCTCCGGTCTCTGGGGCCAACGTCCTGACTTTC. This chain uses TRBV20-1 with TRBJ2-6; no reliable D call. The CDR3 extends over 13 amino acids. Trimming cost V 8 bases and J 0 bases, with 8 bases left between them. Germline CDR1 DFQATT, CDR2 SNEGSKA (reference sequence).